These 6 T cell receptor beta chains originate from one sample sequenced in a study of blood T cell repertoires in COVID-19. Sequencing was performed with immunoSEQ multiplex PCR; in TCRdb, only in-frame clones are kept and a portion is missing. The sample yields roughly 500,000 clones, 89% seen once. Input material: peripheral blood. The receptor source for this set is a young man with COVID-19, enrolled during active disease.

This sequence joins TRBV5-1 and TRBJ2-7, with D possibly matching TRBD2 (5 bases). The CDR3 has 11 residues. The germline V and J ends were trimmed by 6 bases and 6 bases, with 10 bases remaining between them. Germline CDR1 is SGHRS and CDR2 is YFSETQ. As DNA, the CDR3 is TGCGCCAGCACATTTGGAGGCGAGCAGTACTTC. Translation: CASTFGGEQYF. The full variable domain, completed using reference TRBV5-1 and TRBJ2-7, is KAGVTQTPRYLIKTRGQQVTLSCSPISGHRSVSWYQQTPGQGLQFLFEYFSETQRNKGNFPGRFSGRQFSNSRSEMNVSTLELGDSALYLCASTFGGEQYFGPGTRLTVT.

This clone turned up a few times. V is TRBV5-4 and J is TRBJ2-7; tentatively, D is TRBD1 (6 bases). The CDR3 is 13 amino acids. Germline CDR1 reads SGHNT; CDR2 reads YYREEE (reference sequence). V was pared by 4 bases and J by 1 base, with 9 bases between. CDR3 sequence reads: CASSKDRSYEQYF. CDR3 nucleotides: TGTGCCAGCAGCAAGGACAGATCCTACGAGCAGTACTTC.

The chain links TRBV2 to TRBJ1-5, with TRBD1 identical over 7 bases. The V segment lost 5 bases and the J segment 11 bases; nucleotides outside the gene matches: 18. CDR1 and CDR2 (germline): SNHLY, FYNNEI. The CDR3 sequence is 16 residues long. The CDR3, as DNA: TGTGCCAGCAGTCGGGACAGCTTGACCAGAGGGCAGACCCAGCATTTT. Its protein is CASSRDSLTRGQTQHF.

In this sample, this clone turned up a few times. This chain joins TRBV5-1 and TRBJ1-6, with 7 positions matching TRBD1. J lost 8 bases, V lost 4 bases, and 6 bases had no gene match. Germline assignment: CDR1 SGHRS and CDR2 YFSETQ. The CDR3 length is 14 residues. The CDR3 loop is CASSPGTDYSPLHF. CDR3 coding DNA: TGCGCCAGCAGCCCCGGGACAGACTATTCACCCCTCCACTTT.

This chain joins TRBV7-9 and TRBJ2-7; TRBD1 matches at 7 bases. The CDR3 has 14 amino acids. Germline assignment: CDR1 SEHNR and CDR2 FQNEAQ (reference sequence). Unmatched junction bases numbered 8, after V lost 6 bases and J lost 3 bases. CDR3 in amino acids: CASSAAGTVYEQYF. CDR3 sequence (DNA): TGTGCCAGCAGTGCAGCCGGGACAGTCTACGAGCAGTACTTC.

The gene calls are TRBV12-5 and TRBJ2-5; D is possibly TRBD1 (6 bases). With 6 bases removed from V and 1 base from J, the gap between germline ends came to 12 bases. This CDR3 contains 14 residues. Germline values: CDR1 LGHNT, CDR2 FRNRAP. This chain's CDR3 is CASGFTGIQETQYF. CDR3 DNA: TGTGCTAGTGGCTTCACAGGGATCCAAGAGACCCAGTACTTC.